The source of this TCR beta chain is a study of naive and memory T cell subsets. Study results and caveats: Especially in CD8 cells, naive repertoires contained a few larger clonotypes, possibly CD45RA-re-expressing memory cells. Gini index rose across naive, CM, EM and EMRA in CD4 and CD8.

About this clonotype itself: Its specificity is unknown.

An equimolar mix of two oligonucleotides served as the beta constant-region primer for TRBC1 and TRBC2. Four rounds of PCR amplified the ligated cDNA using nested alpha and beta constant-region primers plus SP2. TCRdb analysed the UMI-ligation and nested PCR reads with MiXCR anew, one entry per CDR3 protein. The data hold over 90,000 distinct CDR3 sequences, with about 11% observed a single time. CDR1 and CDR2 (germline): SGHTA, FQGNSA. This CDR3 has 12 residues. Trimming removed 1 base at V and 10 bases at J, with 8 bases between. This chain uses TRBV7-2 with TRBJ2-1; D perhaps matches TRBD1 (6 bases). The receptor was isolated from a human donor in good health. The specimen sequenced was naive CD4+ T cells from blood. Here the CDR3 reads CASSLGGREQFF. For the CDR3, the DNA is TGTGCCAGCAGCTTAGGGGGGCGGGAGCAGTTCTTC.